This T cell receptor (beta chain) comes out of a study of blood T cell repertoires in COVID-19. The CDR3 loop spans 15 amino acids. Per the study methods: Using reference gene primer amplification, nucleated cell counts were estimated. Generated by immunoSEQ multiplex PCR, the TCRdb table keeps only in-frame clones and is missing some. V and J calls and clone size are given by that table; D and trimming were obtained from the DNA. Found here are some 150,000 clones, roughly 84% of them singletons; the top ten hold under 7%. The sample consisted of PBMCs or T cells enriched from blood (not recorded which). This chain uses TRBV21-1 with TRBJ1-4. TRBV21-1 is termed a pseudogene. This sequence was found in a woman aged 45-60 years who had been exposed to COVID-19. Written as DNA, the CDR3 is TGTGCCAGCAGCCGAATGAAATCAGCCGGGACTCGGTTGTTTTTT. Protein: CASSRMKSAGTRLFF.